Listed here are 4 T cell receptor beta chains from one sample, sequenced in a study of blood T cell repertoires in COVID-19. Only in-frame clones appear in the TCRdb table, and some are missing; sequencing was by immunoSEQ multiplex PCR. The sample holds over 400,000 clones, around 85% seen once. Material: peripheral blood. All receptors come from a human donor in a cohort sampled during active COVID-19.

This rearrangement joins TRBV12-3 or TRBV12-4 to TRBJ1-2; D might be TRBD1 (6 bases). The CDR3 contains 13 residues. V lost 6 bases to trimming and J lost 3 bases, with 11 bases between them. The CDR3 loop is CASRATGDYGYTF. DNA of the CDR3: TGTGCCAGCAGGGCGACAGGAGACTATGGCTACACCTTC.

The genes are TRBV30 and TRBJ1-6, with 7 bases that match TRBD1. The junction had 8 bases not matched to a gene; V was cut back by 0 bases and J by 9 bases. This CDR3 is built from 15 residues. The germline V gene has CDR1 GTSNPN and CDR2 SVGIG (reference sequence). The CDR3 DNA follows: TGTGCCTGGAGTGTGAAGACAGGGTGGGGTTCACCCCTCCACTTT. It yields the protein CAWSVKTGWGSPLHF.

The chain has TRBV15 and TRBJ2-1, with TRBD1 identical over 7 bases. CDR3 length: 15 residues. Germline CDR1 and CDR2: LNHNV and YYDKDF (reference sequence). V dropped 0 bases and J dropped 7; count of bases not matched to a gene: 6. CDR3 residues: CATSRDRQGRNEQFF. The CDR3 DNA is TGTGCCACCAGCAGAGATAGACAGGGTCGAAATGAGCAGTTCTTC.

Here the CDR3 DNA reads TGTGCCAGCAGCAGATCACTAGCGAGCTCCTACAATGAGCAGTTCTTC. Encoded protein: CASSRSLASSYNEQFF. The chain links TRBV27 to TRBJ2-1, with 7 bases fitting TRBD2. Germline V gene data show CDR1 as MNHEY and CDR2 as SMNVEV (reference sequence). The V gene end was trimmed by 6 bases and the J gene end by 0 bases; junction bases not matched to a gene: 8. CDR3 size: 16 residues.